The sequence of this TCR beta chain was determined in a study of vaccination effects on CD4 cells after COVID-19. The CDR3 extends over 13 amino acids. CDR1 is SEHNR and CDR2 is FQNEAQ in the germline V gene (reference sequence). The V end lost 0 bases, the J end lost 4 bases, and 7 bases lay between the germline ends. The study's findings and limits: The study enrolled few convalescent patients and sampled no early post-infection timepoints.

Antigen-specific CD4+ T cell clonotypes were called by their expansion after viral peptide-pool culture in ViraFEST. Cultured cells yielded isolated CD4+ T cells after less than 11 days. None of the vaccinated had previously contracted SARS-CoV-2, and their nucleocapsid antibodies tested negative. Replacing half the medium with IL-2 medium was done on days 3 and 7. A few counts support this clone. Its antigen is unknown. Sequenced by immunoSEQ multiplex PCR; TCRdb stores in-frame clones only, minus some. The table lists over 25,000 clones, about four fifths of them singletons. The source was CD4+ T cells from PBMCs cultured with SARS-CoV-2 spike peptides, collected before COVID-19 vaccination. This chain connects TRBV7-9 to TRBJ2-7; TRBD2 is a possible D gene (6 bases). The receptor was isolated from a human donor who received a COVID-19 vaccine. CDR3 coding DNA: TGTGCCAGCAGCTTAGCGGGGGGTTACGAGCAGTACTTC. It translates to CASSLAGGYEQYF.